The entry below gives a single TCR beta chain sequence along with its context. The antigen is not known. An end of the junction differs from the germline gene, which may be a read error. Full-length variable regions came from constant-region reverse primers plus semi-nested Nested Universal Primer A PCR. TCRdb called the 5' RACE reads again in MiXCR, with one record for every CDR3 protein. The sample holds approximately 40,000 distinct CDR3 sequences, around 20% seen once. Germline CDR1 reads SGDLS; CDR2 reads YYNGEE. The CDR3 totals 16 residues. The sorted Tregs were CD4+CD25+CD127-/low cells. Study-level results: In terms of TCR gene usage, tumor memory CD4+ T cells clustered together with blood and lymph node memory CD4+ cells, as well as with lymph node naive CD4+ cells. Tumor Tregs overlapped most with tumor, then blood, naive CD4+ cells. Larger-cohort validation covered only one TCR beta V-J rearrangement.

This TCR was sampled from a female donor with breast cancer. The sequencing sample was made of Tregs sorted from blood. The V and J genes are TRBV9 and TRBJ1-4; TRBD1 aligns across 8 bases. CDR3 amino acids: CASSVTTGGSNKKLFF. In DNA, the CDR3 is TGTGCCAGCAGCGTAACCACAGGGGGATCTAATAAAAAACTGTTTTTT.